This T cell receptor beta chain derives from a study of vaccination and CD4 T cells after COVID-19. As concerns this clonotype: Its antigen is still unknown.

This CDR3 spans 13 amino acids. V was trimmed by 1 base and J by 10 bases, leaving 11 bases between them. From germline, CDR1 is MNHEY and CDR2 SMNVEV (reference sequence). As for treatment: approximately 11-day PBMC culture with coronavirus spike peptide pools or control peptides (ViraFEST assay). Gathered ahead of the COVID-19 pandemic (2011-2018) were the CD4+ T cells of the unexposed donor. Sequence data for DNA of cultured CD4+ T cells were generated by the Oncomine TCR Beta short-read assay. TCRdb analysed the PCR reads with MiXCR anew, one entry per CDR3 protein. The data contain 3,500 to 4,500 distinct CDR3 sequences, 38% of them singletons.

The receptor's source is a human donor in good health. What was sequenced was CD4+ T cells from blood, cultured in vitro. J is TRBJ2-1 and V is TRBV27; the D gene could be TRBD1 or TRBD2 (6 bases each). The CDR3 nucleotides read TGTGCCAGCAGTTTATACGGGGGCGGGGAGCAGTTCTTC. Residues: CASSLYGGGEQFF.